This TCR beta chain was observed in a study of cytomegalovirus exposure and HLA in healthy donors. Study-level results: In the analysis, some V segments, TRBV6-2 and TRBV6-3 included, were excluded as indistinguishable. Most subjects' HLA-A and HLA-B alleles were reportedly predicted from TCR beta sequences. Most likely, a cluster of highly shared sequence variants arose as a sequencing artifact. It was only CMV serostatus that was available as immune exposure information.

After removal of 9 bases from V and 0 bases from J, the junction contained 4 bases not matched to a gene. The CDR3 covers 16 residues. Germline CDR1 is LNHDA and CDR2 is SQIVND (reference sequence). PCR used 60 Vbeta primers and 13 Jbeta primers. TCRdb keeps only in-frame clones here, not all; method: immunoSEQ multiplex PCR. The sample carries roughly 110,000 clones, 81% recorded once. Points on this clone: Its antigen is not identified.

Sequencing was performed on PBMCs. The TCR sequence derives from a man aged 25 to 40 in good health and CMV-seronegative. The chain uses TRBV19 and TRBJ2-4, with 14 bases lining up with TRBD2. The CDR3 DNA follows: TGTGCCAGAGGGACTAGCGGGAGTGTAGCCAAAAACATTCAGTACTTC. The encoded protein is CARGTSGSVAKNIQYF.